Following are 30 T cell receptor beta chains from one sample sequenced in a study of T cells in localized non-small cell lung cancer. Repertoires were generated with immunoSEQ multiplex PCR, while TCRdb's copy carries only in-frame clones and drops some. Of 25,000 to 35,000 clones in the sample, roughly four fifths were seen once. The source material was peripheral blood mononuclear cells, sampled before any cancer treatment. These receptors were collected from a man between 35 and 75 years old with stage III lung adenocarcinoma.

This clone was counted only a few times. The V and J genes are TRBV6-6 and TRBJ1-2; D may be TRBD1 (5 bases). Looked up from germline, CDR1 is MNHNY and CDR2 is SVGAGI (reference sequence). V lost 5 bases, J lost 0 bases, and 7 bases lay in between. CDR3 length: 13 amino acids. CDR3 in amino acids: CASSQTANYGYTF. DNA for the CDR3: TGTGCCAGCAGTCAGACAGCTAACTATGGCTACACCTTC.

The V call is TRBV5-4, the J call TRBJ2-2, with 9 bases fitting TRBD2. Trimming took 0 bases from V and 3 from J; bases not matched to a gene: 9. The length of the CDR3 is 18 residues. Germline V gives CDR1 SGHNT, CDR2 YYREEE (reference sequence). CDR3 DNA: TGTGCCAGCAGCTTGGCCGGGGCTAGCGGGATGTACACCGGGGAGCTGTTTTTT. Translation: CASSLAGASGMYTGELFF.

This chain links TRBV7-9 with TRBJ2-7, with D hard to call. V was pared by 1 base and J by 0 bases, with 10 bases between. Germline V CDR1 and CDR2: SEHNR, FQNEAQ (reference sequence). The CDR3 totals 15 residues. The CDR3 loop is CASSLVSTSSYEQYF. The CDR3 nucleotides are TGTGCCAGCAGCTTAGTTAGCACGAGCTCCTACGAGCAGTACTTC.

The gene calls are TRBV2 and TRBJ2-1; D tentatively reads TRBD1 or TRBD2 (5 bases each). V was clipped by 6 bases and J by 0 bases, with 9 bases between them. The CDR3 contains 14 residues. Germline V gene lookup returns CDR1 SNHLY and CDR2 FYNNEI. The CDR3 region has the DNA TGTGCCAGCAGGGGGGTAACCTCCTACAATGAGCAGTTCTTC. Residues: CASRGVTSYNEQFF.

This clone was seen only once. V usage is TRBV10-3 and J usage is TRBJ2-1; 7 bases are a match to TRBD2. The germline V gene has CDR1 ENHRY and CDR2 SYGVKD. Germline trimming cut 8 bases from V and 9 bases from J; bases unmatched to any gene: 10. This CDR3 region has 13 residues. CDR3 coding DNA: TGTGCCATCGGCAGGGAGGGAATAAGTGAGCAGTTCTTC. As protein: CAIGREGISEQFF.

CDR3 sequence (DNA): TGTGCCAGCACTCGCTCTGGGGCGAGGGTTGAAAAACTGTTTTTT. Amino acid sequence: CASTRSGARVEKLFF. The chain joins TRBV5-6 to TRBJ1-4; D is possibly TRBD1 (5 bases). CDR3 size: 15 residues. Trimming took 6 bases from V and 7 from J, leaving 19 bases between them. Germline assignment: CDR1 SGHDT and CDR2 YYEEEE.

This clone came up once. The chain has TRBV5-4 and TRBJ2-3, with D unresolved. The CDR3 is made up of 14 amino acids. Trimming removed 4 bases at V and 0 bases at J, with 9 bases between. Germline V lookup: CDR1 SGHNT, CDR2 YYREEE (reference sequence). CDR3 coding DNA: TGTGCCAGCAGCCCCGAAATGAGCACAGATACGCAGTATTTT. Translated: CASSPEMSTDTQYF.

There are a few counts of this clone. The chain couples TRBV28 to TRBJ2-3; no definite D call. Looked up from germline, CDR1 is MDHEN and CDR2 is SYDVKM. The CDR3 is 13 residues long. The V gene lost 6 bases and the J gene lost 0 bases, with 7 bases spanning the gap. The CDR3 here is CASRAPSTDTQYF. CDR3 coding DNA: TGTGCCAGCAGGGCGCCTAGCACAGATACGCAGTATTTT.

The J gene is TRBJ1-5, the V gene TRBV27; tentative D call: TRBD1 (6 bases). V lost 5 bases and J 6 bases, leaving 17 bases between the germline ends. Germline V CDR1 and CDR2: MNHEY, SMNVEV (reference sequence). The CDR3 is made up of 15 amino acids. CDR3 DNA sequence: TGTGCCAGCAGTGAATGGGGGCGCTCCCTTCAGCCCCAGCATTTT. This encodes CASSEWGRSLQPQHF.

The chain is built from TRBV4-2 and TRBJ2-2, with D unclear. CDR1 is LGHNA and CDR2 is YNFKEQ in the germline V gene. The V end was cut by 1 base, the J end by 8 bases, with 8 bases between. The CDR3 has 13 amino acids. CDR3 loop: CASSQARWGELFF. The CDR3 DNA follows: TGTGCCAGCAGCCAAGCCCGTTGGGGGGAGCTGTTTTTT.

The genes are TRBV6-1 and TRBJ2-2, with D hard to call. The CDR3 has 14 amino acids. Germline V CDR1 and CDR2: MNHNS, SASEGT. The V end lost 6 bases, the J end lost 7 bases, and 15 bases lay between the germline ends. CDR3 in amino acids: CASRVNTDLGELFF. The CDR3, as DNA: TGTGCCAGCAGGGTTAACACGGACCTCGGGGAGCTGTTTTTT.

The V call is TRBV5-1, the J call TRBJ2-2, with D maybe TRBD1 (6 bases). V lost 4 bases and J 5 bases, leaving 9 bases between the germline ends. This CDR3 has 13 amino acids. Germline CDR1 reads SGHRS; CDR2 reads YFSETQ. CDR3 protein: CASSRDKTGELFF. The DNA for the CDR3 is TGCGCCAGCAGCAGGGACAAAACCGGGGAGCTGTTTTTT.

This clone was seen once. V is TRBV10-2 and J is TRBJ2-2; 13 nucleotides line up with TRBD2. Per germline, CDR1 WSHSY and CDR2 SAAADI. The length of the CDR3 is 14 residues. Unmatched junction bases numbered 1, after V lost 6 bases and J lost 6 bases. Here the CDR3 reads CASRTSGGAGELFF. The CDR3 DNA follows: TGCGCCAGCAGAACTAGCGGGGGGGCCGGGGAGCTGTTTTTT.

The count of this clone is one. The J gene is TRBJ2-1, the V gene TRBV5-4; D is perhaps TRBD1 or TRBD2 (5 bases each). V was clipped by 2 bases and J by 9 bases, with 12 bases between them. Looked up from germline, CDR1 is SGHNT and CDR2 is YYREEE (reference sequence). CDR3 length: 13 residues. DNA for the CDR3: TGTGCCAGCAGCTTAGCGAGGGGCACTGAGCAGTTCTTC. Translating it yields CASSLARGTEQFF.

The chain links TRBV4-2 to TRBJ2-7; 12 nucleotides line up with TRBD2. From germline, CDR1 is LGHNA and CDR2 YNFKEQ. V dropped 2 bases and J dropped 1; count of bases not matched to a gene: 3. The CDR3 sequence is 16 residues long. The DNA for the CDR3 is TGTGCCAGCAGCCAAACGACTAGCGGGGGATCCTACGAGCAGTACTTC. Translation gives CASSQTTSGGSYEQYF.

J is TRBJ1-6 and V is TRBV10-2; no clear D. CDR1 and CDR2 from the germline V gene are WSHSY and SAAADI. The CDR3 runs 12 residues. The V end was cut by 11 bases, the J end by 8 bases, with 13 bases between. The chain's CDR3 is CASGRPYSPLHF. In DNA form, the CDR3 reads TGCGCCTCCGGACGGCCTTATTCACCCCTCCACTTT.

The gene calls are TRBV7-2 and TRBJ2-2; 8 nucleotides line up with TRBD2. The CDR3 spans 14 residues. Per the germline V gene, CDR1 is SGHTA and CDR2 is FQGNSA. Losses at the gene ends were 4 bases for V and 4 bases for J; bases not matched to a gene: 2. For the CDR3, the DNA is TGTGCCAGCAGCTCACTAGCGGCCACCGGGGAGCTGTTTTTT. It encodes CASSSLAATGELFF.

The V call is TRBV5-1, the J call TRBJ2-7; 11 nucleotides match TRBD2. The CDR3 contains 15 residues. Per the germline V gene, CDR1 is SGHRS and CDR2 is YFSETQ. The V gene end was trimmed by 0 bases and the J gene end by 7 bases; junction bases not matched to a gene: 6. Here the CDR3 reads CASSLEGSGRGEQYF. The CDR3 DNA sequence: TGCGCCAGCAGCTTGGAAGGTAGCGGGAGGGGAGAGCAGTACTTC.

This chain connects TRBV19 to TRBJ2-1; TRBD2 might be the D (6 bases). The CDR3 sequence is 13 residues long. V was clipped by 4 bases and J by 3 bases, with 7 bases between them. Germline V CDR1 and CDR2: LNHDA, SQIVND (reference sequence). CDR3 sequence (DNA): TGTGCCAGTAGTACGGGGGTCTACAATGAGCAGTTCTTC. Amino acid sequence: CASSTGVYNEQFF.

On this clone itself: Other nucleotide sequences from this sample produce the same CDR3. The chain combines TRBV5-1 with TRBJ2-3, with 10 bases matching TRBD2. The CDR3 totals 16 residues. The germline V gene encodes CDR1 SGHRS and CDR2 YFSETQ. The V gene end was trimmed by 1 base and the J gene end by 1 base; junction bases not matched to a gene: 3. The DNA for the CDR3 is TGCGCCAGCAGCTTGAGCGGGAGGGTCGGCACAGATACGCAGTATTTT. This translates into CASSLSGRVGTDTQYF.

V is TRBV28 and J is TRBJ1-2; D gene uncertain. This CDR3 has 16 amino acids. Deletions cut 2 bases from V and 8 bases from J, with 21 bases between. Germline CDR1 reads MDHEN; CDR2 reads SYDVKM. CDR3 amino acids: CASSLGLVIPAGGYTF. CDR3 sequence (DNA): TGTGCCAGCAGTTTAGGCCTCGTTATTCCAGCGGGCGGCTACACCTTC.

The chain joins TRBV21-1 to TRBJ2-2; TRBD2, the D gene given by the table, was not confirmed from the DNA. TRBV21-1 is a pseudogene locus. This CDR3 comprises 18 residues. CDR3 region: CASSKYSGGTPNTGELFF. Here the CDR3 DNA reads TGTGCCAGCAGCAAATATAGCGGGGGGACCCCGAACACCGGGGAGCTGTTTTTT.

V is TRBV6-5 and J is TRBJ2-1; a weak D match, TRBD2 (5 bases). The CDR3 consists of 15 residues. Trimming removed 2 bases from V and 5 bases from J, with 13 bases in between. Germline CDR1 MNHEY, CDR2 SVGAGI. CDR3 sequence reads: CASSYPHGKNNEQFF. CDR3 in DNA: TGTGCCAGCAGTTACCCTCACGGGAAGAACAATGAGCAGTTCTTC.

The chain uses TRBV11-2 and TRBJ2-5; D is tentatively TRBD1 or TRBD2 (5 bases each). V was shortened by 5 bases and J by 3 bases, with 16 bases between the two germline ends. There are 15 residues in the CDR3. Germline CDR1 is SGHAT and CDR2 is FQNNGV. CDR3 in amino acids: CASSPGTVGEETQYF. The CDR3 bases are TGTGCCAGCAGCCCGGGGACGGTGGGAGAAGAGACCCAGTACTTC.

CDR3 DNA: TGTGCCAGCAGCACAGGGGCCTCTGGGGCCAACGTCCTGACTTTC. Translating gives CASSTGASGANVLTF. The chain combines TRBV11-3 with TRBJ2-6; 7 bases fit TRBD1. CDR3 length: 15 residues. The V gene end was trimmed by 5 bases and the J gene end by 0 bases; junction bases not matched to a gene: 1. Germline V gives CDR1 SGHNT, CDR2 YENEEA.

The CDR3: CASSFDLSRGYTF. CDR3 nucleotide sequence: TGTGCCAGCAGCTTCGACCTGAGTCGGGGCTACACCTTC. V and J are TRBV11-2 and TRBJ1-2, with D unresolved. The germline V gene has CDR1 SGHAT and CDR2 FQNNGV. V lost 3 bases, J lost 8 bases, and 13 bases lay in between. There are 13 residues in the CDR3. The complete variable domain, with remaining parts taken from reference TRBV11-2 and TRBJ1-2, reads EAGVAQSPRYKIIEKRQSVAFWCNPISGHATLYWYQQILGQGPKLLIQFQNNGVVDDSQLPKDRFSAERLKGVDSTLKIQPAKLEDSAVYLCASSFDLSRGYTFGSGTRLTVV.

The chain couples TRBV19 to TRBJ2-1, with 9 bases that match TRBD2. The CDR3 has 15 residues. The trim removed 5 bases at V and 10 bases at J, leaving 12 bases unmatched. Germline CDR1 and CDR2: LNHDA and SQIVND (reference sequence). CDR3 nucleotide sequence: TGTGCCAGTAGTTGGGCGGGAGGGTCTCAAGGGGAGCAGTTCTTC. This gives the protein CASSWAGGSQGEQFF. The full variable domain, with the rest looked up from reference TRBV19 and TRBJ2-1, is DGGITQSPKYLFRKEGQNVTLSCEQNLNHDAMYWYRQDPGQGLRLIYYSQIVNDFQKGDIAEGYSVSREKKESFPLTVTSAQKNPTAFYLCASSWAGGSQGEQFFGPGTRLTVL.

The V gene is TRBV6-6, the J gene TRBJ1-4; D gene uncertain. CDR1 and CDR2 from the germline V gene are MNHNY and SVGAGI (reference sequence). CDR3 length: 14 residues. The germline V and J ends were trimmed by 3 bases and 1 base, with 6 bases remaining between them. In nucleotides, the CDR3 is TGTGCCAGCAGTTATTATGGAACTAATGAAAAACTGTTTTTT. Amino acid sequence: CASSYYGTNEKLFF.

CDR3 coding DNA: TGCGCCAGCAGCTATGGACAGTCTCTGGCTGGCTACACCTTC. It specifies CASSYGQSLAGYTF. The genes are TRBV5-1 and TRBJ1-2; weak D call: TRBD1 (6 bases). The CDR3 consists of 14 residues. V shed 3 bases and J shed 7 bases, with 16 bases lying between them. Germline V lookup: CDR1 SGHRS, CDR2 YFSETQ.

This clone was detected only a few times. In DNA form, the CDR3 reads TGTGCCAGCAGTTCCCAACAGGGGAACGGGGAGCAGTACTTC. Protein sequence: CASSSQQGNGEQYF. The gene calls are TRBV6-5 and TRBJ2-7, with TRBD1 identical over 7 bases. Germline V gene sequence: CDR1 MNHEY, CDR2 SVGAGI. The CDR3 is 14 amino acids. Trimming cost V 4 bases and J 7 bases; bases outside gene matches: 10.